This TCR beta chain stems from a study of blood T cell repertoires in COVID-19. The length of the CDR3 is 16 residues. Trimming removed 3 bases at V and 6 bases at J, with 21 bases between. Germline loops: CDR1 KGHSH, CDR2 LQKENI. TCRdb's table, derived via immunoSEQ multiplex PCR, lists solely in-frame clones and lacks some. The table includes more than 250,000 clones, about 90% detected once. The receptor comes from a woman aged 25-40 years who had recovered from COVID-19. Sequencing used PBMCs or T cells enriched from blood (not recorded which). V is TRBV18 and J is TRBJ2-7; perhaps TRBD1 as D (6 bases). The CDR3 loop is CASSPYNQGISVEQYF. CDR3 nucleotides: TGTGCCAGCTCACCGTACAACCAGGGGATAAGTGTCGAGCAGTACTTC. Complete variable domain (other parts from reference TRBV18 and TRBJ2-7): NAGVMQNPRHLVRRRGQEARLRCSPMKGHSHVYWYRQLPEEGLKFMVYLQKENIIDESGMPKERFSAEFPKEGPSILRIQQVVRGDSAAYFCASSPYNQGISVEQYFGPGTRLTVT.